The 32 T cell receptor beta chains listed next were all sequenced from one sample in a study of early T cells in non-severe SARS-CoV-2 infection. One entry per CDR3 protein, called by TCRdb with MiXCR from the 5' RACE reads. The data hold tens of thousands of distinct CDR3 sequences, with 9% to 15% observed a single time. The specimen sequenced was whole blood. The receptors derive from an adult who was a healthcare worker with PCR-confirmed SARS-CoV-2 infection or an uninfected control (not recorded which).

The rearrangement uses TRBV6-2 or TRBV6-3 and TRBJ2-1; no clear D. Germline CDR1 and CDR2: MNHEY and SVGEGT. The V gene lost 0 bases and the J gene lost 10 bases, with 7 bases spanning the gap. The CDR3 covers 12 residues. CDR3 nucleotide sequence: TGTGCCAGCAGTTACTCGCACGACGAGCAGTTCTTC. Translation gives CASSYSHDEQFF.

The sample holds a few counts of this clonotype. The V call is TRBV10-1, the J call TRBJ2-7; D is unresolved. Trimming left V 6 bases short and J 5 bases short, with 8 bases between. Germline V gene lookup returns CDR1 WNHNN and CDR2 SYGVQD (reference sequence). The CDR3 sequence is 11 residues long. The CDR3 reads CASSASDEQYF. The CDR3 coding sequence is TGCGCCAGCAGCGCATCGGACGAGCAGTACTTC.

The rearrangement uses TRBV5-1 and TRBJ2-7; either TRBD1 or TRBD2 may supply D (5 bases each). The CDR3 extends over 11 amino acids. Germline V CDR1 and CDR2: SGHRS, YFSETQ. Trimming left V 6 bases short and J 10 bases short, with 14 bases between. Written as DNA, the CDR3 is TGCGCCAGCACCTCCGGGGCCGGACAGTACTTC. It encodes CASTSGAGQYF.

This clonotype came up many times. This sequence joins TRBV29-1 and TRBJ2-7; D unclear. The CDR3 extends over 12 amino acids. V dropped 7 bases and J dropped 2 bases, with 12 bases sitting between them. The germline gives CDR1 SQVTM, CDR2 ANQGSEA. The CDR3 coding sequence is TGCAGCGCAGAAGGGTCGGCCTACGAGCAGTACTTC. It translates to CSAEGSAYEQYF.

The table lists this clonotype with many counts. At one boundary the junction diverges from the germline segment, which might be a read error. The chain uses TRBV6-1 and TRBJ2-7, with D perhaps TRBD2 (5 bases). This CDR3 contains 12 residues. Germline V gives CDR1 MNHNS, CDR2 SASEGT. Here the CDR3 DNA reads TGTGCCAGCAGCCCCAAATGGGAGATAAAACGTTTC. As protein: CASSPKWEIKRF.

This clonotype was picked up many times. The chain carries TRBV7-6 and TRBJ1-2; 7 bases fit TRBD1. This CDR3 is built from 15 residues. Losses at the gene ends were 1 base for V and 6 bases for J; bases not matched to a gene: 8. The germline V gene has CDR1 SGHVS and CDR2 FNYEAQ. Here the CDR3 DNA reads TGTGCCAGCAGCTTAGTAGTGGACAGGACGGATGGCTACACCTTC. It encodes CASSLVVDRTDGYTF. Using reference TRBV7-6 and TRBJ1-2 for the parts outside the CDR3, the full variable domain is GAGVSQSPRYKVTKRGQDVALRCDPISGHVSLYWYRQALGQGPEFLTYFNYEAQQDKSGLPNDRFSAERPEGSISTLTIQRTEQRDSAMYRCASSLVVDRTDGYTFGSGTRLTVV.

In regard to this clonotype: At one boundary the junction diverges from the germline segment, which might be a read error. The gene calls are TRBV7-7 and TRBJ2-3; D is undetermined. Germline V lookup: CDR1 SSHAT, CDR2 FNYEAQ (reference sequence). This CDR3 spans 14 amino acids. The CDR3 reads CASSPLLTPDTQCF. CDR3 bases: TGTGCTAGCAGCCCCCTTTTAACCCCAGATACGCAGTGTTTT.

In its sample, this clonotype ranks as medium-sized. The V gene is TRBV12-3 or TRBV12-4, the J gene TRBJ1-5, with TRBD1 matching 7 bases. CDR3 length equals 17 residues. Germline trimming cut 6 bases from V and 4 bases from J; bases unmatched to any gene: 15. CDR3 DNA sequence: TGTGCCAGCAGCCTGACAGGGACCACGCCGACGAATCAGCCCCAGCATTTT. Protein: CASSLTGTTPTNQPQHF.

This clonotype has ten or more counts. The rearrangement links TRBV4-3 to TRBJ2-1; 11 nucleotides match TRBD2. This CDR3 contains 16 residues. Germline V gene sequence: CDR1 LGHNA, CDR2 YSLEER. V shed 1 base and J 7 bases; nucleotides not matched to a gene: 6. DNA of the CDR3: TGCGCCAGCAGCCAAGTAGCGGGGGGGCCGGGAAATGAGCAGTTCTTC. It codes for CASSQVAGGPGNEQFF.

This clonotype has at least ten counts. Here the CDR3 DNA reads TGCAGTGCTATTAGAAACGGCAGGGGTTACACCAATGAGCAGTTCTTC. It codes for CSAIRNGRGYTNEQFF. This sequence joins TRBV20-1 and TRBJ2-1; tentatively, D is TRBD1 (6 bases). The germline CDR1 and CDR2 sequences are DFQATT and SNEGSKA (reference sequence). Trimming shortened V by 4 bases and J by 6 bases, and 22 bases separated the two germline ends. The CDR3 covers 16 residues.

In its sample, this clonotype was seen a few times. The rearrangement links TRBV12-3 or TRBV12-4 to TRBJ1-4, with D unclear. This CDR3 is 14 amino acids long. Trimming took 6 bases from V and 7 from J, leaving 15 bases between them. CDR3 nucleotide sequence: TGTGCCAGCAGCAACAGTCAACGAAGTGAAAAACTGTTTTTT. Protein: CASSNSQRSEKLFF.

This clonotype appeared a few times. The rearrangement joins TRBV9 to TRBJ2-3; 7 bases are shared with TRBD1. The trim removed 0 bases at V and 6 bases at J, leaving 10 bases unmatched. In germline, CDR1 is SGDLS, CDR2 YYNGEE. The CDR3 sequence is 16 residues long. The CDR3 sequence is CASSVAFDREMDTQYF. CDR3 nucleotide sequence: TGTGCCAGCAGCGTAGCGTTCGACAGGGAAATGGATACGCAGTATTTT.

This chain connects TRBV5-5 to TRBJ1-2, with a possible D match to TRBD1 (6 bases). This CDR3 is built from 15 residues. Trimming shortened V by 2 bases and J by 3 bases, and 14 bases separated the two germline ends. Germline assignment: CDR1 SGHKS and CDR2 YYEKEE (reference sequence). The CDR3 region has the DNA TGTGCCAGCAGCTTATCAGGGGTCGGGCACTATGGCTACACCTTC. Its protein product is CASSLSGVGHYGYTF.

This clonotype has a handful of counts. The V call is TRBV20-1, the J call TRBJ2-1; D uncertain. The CDR3 extends over 15 amino acids. The germline gives CDR1 DFQATT, CDR2 SNEGSKA (reference sequence). Between the trimmed V and J ends, which lost 3 bases and 1 base, there was a span of 13 bases. The CDR3 is CSARAGGVSYNEQFF. Written as DNA, the CDR3 is TGCAGTGCTAGGGCAGGTGGGGTTTCCTACAATGAGCAGTTCTTC.

This clonotype was recorded many times. This chain uses TRBV5-6 with TRBJ2-1, with 11 bases that match TRBD2. This CDR3 has 13 residues. CDR1 and CDR2 from the germline V gene are SGHDT and YYEEEE. J gave up 13 bases and V 4 bases, and 7 bases lay outside the gene matches. The CDR3 sequence is CASSQTSGKPQFF. The CDR3 bases are TGTGCCAGCAGCCAGACTAGCGGGAAGCCTCAGTTCTTC.

This clonotype was counted ten times or more. CDR3 protein: CASSSLPFDREGYTF. The CDR3 nucleotides are TGTGCCAGCAGTTCTCTCCCTTTTGACAGGGAAGGCTACACCTTC. The chain couples TRBV28 to TRBJ1-2; TRBD1 matches 7 bases. Germline CDR1 reads MDHEN; CDR2 reads SYDVKM. The CDR3 extends over 15 amino acids. With V trimmed by 4 bases and J by 8 bases, 13 bases remained unmatched.

This clonotype was counted only a few times. The V call is TRBV5-5, the J call TRBJ1-6; TRBD1 might be the D (6 bases). CDR1 is SGHKS, CDR2 YYEKEE, per germline (reference sequence). Between the trimmed V and J ends, which lost 4 bases and 7 bases, there was a span of 18 bases. The CDR3 spans 16 residues. CDR3 region: CASSPNPTGRNSPLHF. Written as DNA, the CDR3 is TGTGCCAGCAGCCCTAACCCGACAGGCAGGAATTCACCCCTCCACTTT.

This clonotype was detected many times. The chain uses TRBV29-1 and TRBJ1-1, with 7 nucleotides matching TRBD1. Germline V gene sequence: CDR1 SQVTM, CDR2 ANQGSEA. With V trimmed by 3 bases and J by 4 bases, 11 bases remained unmatched. The CDR3 runs 15 residues. CDR3 nucleotides: TGCAGCGTTGACCCCGACAGGGAGGGGCCCACTGAAGCTTTCTTT. Translating gives CSVDPDREGPTEAFF.

At least ten counts were recorded for this clonotype. The chain employs TRBV24-1 and TRBJ2-1, with TRBD1 matching over 11 bases. Germline V gene lookup returns CDR1 KGHDR and CDR2 SFDVKD. Trimming removed 4 bases from V and 7 bases from J; junction bases left unmatched: 8. The CDR3 is made up of 16 amino acids. The CDR3 nucleotides are TGTGCCACCAGTGAACCTGGGACAGGGGGGTGGAATGAGCAGTTCTTC. This gives the protein CATSEPGTGGWNEQFF.

This clonotype was picked up many times. The genes are TRBV20-1 and TRBJ2-7, with 8 positions matching TRBD2. Germline values: CDR1 DFQATT, CDR2 SNEGSKA (reference sequence). The CDR3 contains 16 residues. After removal of 0 bases from V and 5 bases from J, the junction contained 12 bases not matched to a gene. The CDR3 DNA follows: TGCAGTGCTAGAGATCCCCAAGCGGGAGAAATCAACGAGCAGTACTTC. It encodes CSARDPQAGEINEQYF.

This clonotype has a handful of counts. The rearrangement uses TRBV14 and TRBJ1-3, with 7 bases that match TRBD1. J gave up 1 base and V 4 bases, and 1 base lay outside the gene matches. The CDR3 runs 14 residues. Germline lookup yields CDR1 SGHDN and CDR2 FVKESK. CDR3 loop: CASSLQGSGNTIYF. CDR3 DNA sequence: TGTGCCAGCAGCCTACAGGGGTCTGGAAACACCATATATTTT. The complete variable domain, with remaining parts taken from reference TRBV14 and TRBJ1-3, reads EAGVTQFPSHSVIEKGQTVTLRCDPISGHDNLYWYRRVMGKEIKFLLHFVKESKQDESGMPNNRFLAERTGGTYSTLKVQPAELEDSGVYFCASSLQGSGNTIYFGEGSWLTVV.

This clonotype was detected ten times or more. This chain joins TRBV11-2 and TRBJ2-7, with TRBD1 identical over 9 bases. V was pared by 5 bases and J by 5 bases, with 7 bases of the junction left unmatched. The V gene's germline CDR1 is SGHAT and CDR2 FQNNGV. This CDR3 spans 14 amino acids. As DNA, the CDR3 is TGTGCCAGCAGCATGACAGGGGGTGGCCACGAGCAGTACTTC. It specifies CASSMTGGGHEQYF.

This clonotype was seen many times. This chain joins TRBV5-6 and TRBJ1-1; D uncertain. The V end lost 0 bases, the J end lost 2 bases, and 11 bases lay between the germline ends. Germline V lookup: CDR1 SGHDT, CDR2 YYEEEE. This CDR3 has 15 residues. CDR3 sequence reads: CASSLGTTPNTEAFF. The CDR3, as DNA: TGTGCCAGCAGCTTGGGTACGACACCAAACACTGAAGCTTTCTTT.

Many counts were recorded for this clonotype. The gene calls are TRBV29-1 and TRBJ1-1; the D gene is possibly TRBD1 (5 bases). The ends were cut back, 6 bases at V and 13 bases at J, with 15 bases in the middle. Germline loops: CDR1 SQVTM, CDR2 ANQGSEA. The CDR3 runs 10 residues. CDR3 nucleotide sequence: TGCAGCGTGTATCAGGGACGGGGTTTCTTT. Translation: CSVYQGRGFF.

This clonotype has at least ten counts. The genes are TRBV28 and TRBJ2-7, with D possibly being TRBD2 (6 bases). Germline CDR1 MDHEN, CDR2 SYDVKM. Deletions cut 4 bases from V and 4 bases from J, with 14 bases between. The CDR3 runs to 14 residues. The CDR3 DNA is TGTGCCAGCAGTTCCTCACGGGAGTGGTACGAGCAGTACTTC. It yields the protein CASSSSREWYEQYF.

The gene calls are TRBV4-1 and TRBJ2-1, with TRBD1 as a possible D gene (5 bases). From germline, CDR1 is MGHRA and CDR2 YSYEKL. The V and J ends lost 5 bases and 10 bases respectively, with 15 bases between them. The length of the CDR3 is 13 residues. The CDR3 loop is CASSLGVADEQFF. Written as DNA, the CDR3 is TGCGCCAGCAGCTTAGGGGTGGCGGACGAGCAGTTCTTC.

This clonotype came up a few times. The chain recombines TRBV29-1 with TRBJ1-1; TRBD1 is a possible D gene (6 bases). This CDR3 spans 14 amino acids. Trimming removed 7 bases from V and 0 bases from J, with 15 bases in between. The germline V gene has CDR1 SQVTM and CDR2 ANQGSEA. CDR3 region: CSAQGSQLNTEAFF. The CDR3 region has the DNA TGCAGCGCTCAGGGGAGCCAATTGAACACTGAAGCTTTCTTT. Complete variable domain (other parts from reference TRBV29-1 and TRBJ1-1): SAVISQKPSRDICQRGTSLTIQCQVDSQVTMMFWYRQQPGQSLTLIATANQGSEATYESGFVIDKFPISRPNLTFSTLTVSNMSPEDSSIYLCSAQGSQLNTEAFFGQGTRLTVV.

The V and J genes are TRBV19 and TRBJ1-1, with D hard to call. Germline CDR1 LNHDA, CDR2 SQIVND (reference sequence). Trimming left V 3 bases short and J 1 base short, with 12 bases between. The CDR3 length is 15 residues. CDR3 protein: CASSISAIPNTEAFF. CDR3 nucleotide sequence: TGTGCCAGTAGTATTTCCGCGATCCCGAACACTGAAGCTTTCTTT.

This clonotype has a count of ten or more. The CDR3 sequence is CASSLARQIYNEQFF. DNA of the CDR3: TGTGCCAGCAGCTTAGCGCGACAGATTTACAATGAGCAGTTCTTC. The chain uses TRBV7-9 and TRBJ2-1, with D possibly TRBD1 on 5 matching bases. Trimming took 0 bases from V and 4 from J, leaving 10 bases between them. CDR1 and CDR2 (germline): SEHNR, FQNEAQ (reference sequence). The CDR3 extends over 15 amino acids.

Ten or more counts support this clonotype. The chain employs TRBV30 and TRBJ2-7; D may be TRBD2 (7 bases). The CDR3 runs to 13 residues. The germline V and J ends were trimmed by 1 base and 4 bases, with 11 bases remaining between them. Germline CDR1 reads GTSNPN; CDR2 reads SVGIG (reference sequence). Here the CDR3 reads CAWSAGGGYEQYF. The CDR3 DNA sequence: TGTGCCTGGAGTGCGGGGGGCGGGTACGAGCAGTACTTC.

This clonotype was picked up many times. The CDR3 nucleotides are TGCAGCGCCCAGGGGGGAAGAGACCAGCCCCAGCATTTT. Translated: CSAQGGRDQPQHF. J is TRBJ1-5 and V is TRBV29-1, with TRBD1 matching 7 bases. CDR1 is SQVTM and CDR2 is ANQGSEA in the germline V gene. V lost 7 bases and J lost 7; bases outside the gene matches: 10. This CDR3 contains 13 residues.

The genes are TRBV7-2 and TRBJ2-7; 8 bases line up with TRBD1. CDR1 is SGHTA, CDR2 FQGNSA, per germline. The CDR3 is 15 amino acids. The V segment lost 5 bases and the J segment 6 bases; nucleotides outside the gene matches: 12. The CDR3 nucleotides read TGTGCCAGCAGCCGAAGGACAGGGATGGGTTTCGAGCAGTACTTC. It yields the protein CASSRRTGMGFEQYF.